These 25 T cell receptor beta chains came from one sample sequenced in a study of CD8 T cells in Susac syndrome. Reverse transcription of roughly 0.45 to 1 ug RNA used random hexamers. A single record per CDR3 protein comes from TCRdb applying MiXCR to the immunoSEQ multiplex PCR reads. The table lists about 22,000 distinct CDR3 sequences, around 94% of them singletons, with less than 0.3% in the top ten. Sample: CD8+ T cells from PBMCs. The source of these receptors is a human donor in good health.

J is TRBJ2-7 and V is TRBV7-9; 8 nucleotides line up with TRBD2. This CDR3 is built from 13 residues. After removal of 3 bases from V and 4 bases from J, the junction contained 2 bases not matched to a gene. CDR1 and CDR2 from the germline V gene are SEHNR and FQNEAQ (reference sequence). Here the CDR3 reads CASSFGGEYEQYF. DNA of the CDR3: TGTGCCAGCAGCTTCGGGGGGGAGTACGAGCAGTACTTC.

This chain connects TRBV7-9 to TRBJ2-1, with 11 bases identical to TRBD1. CDR1 SEHNR and CDR2 FQNEAQ come from the germline V gene (reference sequence). V dropped 4 bases and J dropped 7; count of bases not matched to a gene: 6. CDR3 length: 15 amino acids. The CDR3 reads CASSSGQGALNEQFF. The CDR3 region has the DNA TGTGCCAGCAGCTCTGGACAGGGGGCGCTTAATGAGCAGTTCTTC.

The genes are TRBV5-4 and TRBJ2-2, with no clear D. V was clipped by 6 bases and J by 0 bases, with 6 bases between them. There are 13 residues in the CDR3. Germline assignment: CDR1 SGHNT and CDR2 YYREEE (reference sequence). The CDR3 sequence is CASISPNTGELFF. DNA of the CDR3: TGTGCCAGCATAAGTCCGAACACCGGGGAGCTGTTTTTT.

This CDR3 reads CSADDRDHTDTQYF. CDR3 sequence (DNA): TGCAGTGCTGATGACAGGGATCACACAGATACGCAGTATTTT. The gene calls are TRBV20-1 and TRBJ2-3; TRBD1 aligns across 7 bases. V shed 5 bases, J shed 2 bases, and the junction held 7 bases outside the gene matches. The CDR3 totals 14 residues. Germline V gene data show CDR1 as DFQATT and CDR2 as SNEGSKA (reference sequence).

The rearrangement joins TRBV7-2 to TRBJ2-5, with TRBD1 matching over 8 bases. V was clipped by 1 base and J by 0 bases; unmatched bases: 7. The CDR3 totals 17 residues. Germline V gene lookup returns CDR1 SGHTA and CDR2 FQGNSA. The CDR3 reads CASSLEGWTGYQETQYF. In DNA form, the CDR3 reads TGTGCCAGCAGCTTAGAGGGCTGGACAGGGTACCAAGAGACCCAGTACTTC.

The chain links TRBV9 to TRBJ2-7; D not certain. The CDR3 extends over 12 amino acids. V lost 3 bases and J 4 bases, leaving 8 bases between the germline ends. Germline CDR1 reads SGDLS; CDR2 reads YYNGEE. CDR3 protein: CASSGDGYEQYF. CDR3 DNA sequence: TGTGCCAGCAGCGGCGACGGATACGAGCAGTACTTC. Supplemented by reference TRBV9 and TRBJ2-7, the full variable domain reads DSGVTQTPKHLITATGQRVTLRCSPRSGDLSVYWYQQSLDQGLQFLIQYYNGEERAKGNILERFSAQQFPDLHSELNLSSLELGDSALYFCASSGDGYEQYFGPGTRLTVT.

The chain is built from TRBV4-3 and TRBJ1-2; 7 positions match TRBD1. Germline V gives CDR1 LGHNA, CDR2 YSLEER. CDR3 length equals 15 residues. The V gene end was trimmed by 0 bases and the J gene end by 4 bases; junction bases not matched to a gene: 5. In nucleotides, the CDR3 is TGCGCCAGCAGCCAAGAAGTTGGGACAGTCTATGGCTACACCTTC. Translating it yields CASSQEVGTVYGYTF.

The rearrangement links TRBV29-1 to TRBJ1-1; D is possibly TRBD1 (5 bases). The CDR3 is 14 amino acids. Trimming took 4 bases from V and 7 from J, leaving 19 bases between them. The germline V gene has CDR1 SQVTM and CDR2 ANQGSEA. The CDR3 loop reads CSVALRDGSFEAFF. The CDR3 DNA reads as TGCAGCGTTGCCCTCCGGGACGGAAGTTTTGAAGCTTTCTTT.

V gene TRBV28 combines with J gene TRBJ1-2; 7 nucleotides agree with TRBD1. This CDR3 comprises 13 residues. Germline assignment: CDR1 MDHEN and CDR2 SYDVKM. The V gene end was trimmed by 2 bases and the J gene end by 7 bases; junction bases not matched to a gene: 4. CDR3 in DNA: TGTGCCAGCAGTTTAGTGGCAGGGGGTGGCTACACCTTC. Translation gives CASSLVAGGGYTF.

V is TRBV12-3 or TRBV12-4 and J is TRBJ1-2; D not resolved. The CDR3 extends over 13 amino acids. V was cut by 4 bases and J by 6 bases, with 12 bases left in between. DNA for the CDR3: TGTGCCAGCAGTTCTGACATTTATCATGGCTACACCTTC. It is translated as CASSSDIYHGYTF.

The chain recombines TRBV27 with TRBJ1-6; TRBD1 agrees at 10 bases. The CDR3 has 15 amino acids. V shed 5 bases and J 10 bases; nucleotides not matched to a gene: 8. Germline loops: CDR1 MNHEY, CDR2 SMNVEV (reference sequence). The CDR3 nucleotides are TGTGCCAGCAGTCTAGGGACAGGGGTTAGGTCACCCCTCCACTTT. As protein: CASSLGTGVRSPLHF.

This clonotype was detected only once. V usage is TRBV2 and J usage is TRBJ2-1, with 12 bases matching TRBD2. This CDR3 region has 17 residues. Losses at the gene ends were 4 bases for V and 1 base for J; bases not matched to a gene: 5. CDR1 SNHLY and CDR2 FYNNEI come from the germline V gene. The CDR3 bases are TGTGCCAGCAGTGCGCCTAGCGGGGGGGTATCCTACAATGAGCAGTTCTTC. Protein sequence: CASSAPSGGVSYNEQFF. Together with reference TRBV2 and TRBJ2-1, the CDR3 gives the full variable domain: EPEVTQTPSHQVTQMGQEVILRCVPISNHLYFYWYRQILGQKVEFLVSFYNNEISEKSEIFDDQFSVERPDGSNFTLKIRSTKLEDSAMYFCASSAPSGGVSYNEQFFGPGTRLTVL.

The V call is TRBV20-1, the J call TRBJ2-7, with D possibly TRBD1 on 5 matching bases. Germline-derived CDR1 and CDR2 are DFQATT and SNEGSKA (reference sequence). The CDR3 is made up of 15 amino acids. V was clipped by 0 bases and J by 4 bases, with 16 bases between them. CDR3: CSARDHQGRWYEQYF. The CDR3 nucleotides are TGCAGTGCTAGAGATCACCAGGGCCGTTGGTACGAGCAGTACTTC.

The V and J genes are TRBV19 and TRBJ2-1, with D unresolved. The CDR3 length is 13 residues. Germline V gene data show CDR1 as LNHDA and CDR2 as SQIVND (reference sequence). Trimming stripped 4 bases from V and 3 bases from J, with 7 bases between. CDR3 residues: CASSTVLYNEQFF. Written as DNA, the CDR3 is TGTGCCAGTAGTACGGTCCTCTACAATGAGCAGTTCTTC.

The J gene is TRBJ1-2, the V gene TRBV5-4, with D perhaps TRBD1 (5 bases). The CDR3 runs to 15 residues. The germline V gene encodes CDR1 SGHNT and CDR2 YYREEE (reference sequence). The ends were cut back, 3 bases at V and 0 bases at J, with 12 bases in the middle. CDR3 bases: TGTGCCAGCAGCTGGGCGGACACCACTAACTATGGCTACACCTTC. Translating it yields CASSWADTTNYGYTF.

The V call is TRBV7-9, the J call TRBJ1-1; TRBD1 matches at 9 bases. The CDR3 runs 15 residues. V trimming: 2 bases; J trimming: 4 bases; junction bases outside the gene matches: 5. Germline V gene data show CDR1 as SEHNR and CDR2 as FQNEAQ (reference sequence). The CDR3, as DNA: TGTGCCAGCAGCTTAAACAGGGGGCCTAGCACTGAAGCTTTCTTT. This encodes CASSLNRGPSTEAFF.

Written as DNA, the CDR3 is TGTGCCATCACAGCGGGGACGCCGAACACCGGGGAGCTGTTTTTT. Translating it yields CAITAGTPNTGELFF. The chain carries TRBV10-3 and TRBJ2-2; 7 nucleotides agree with TRBD2. The CDR3 spans 15 residues. Trimming removed 7 bases from V and 0 bases from J; junction bases left unmatched: 5. Germline CDR1 and CDR2: ENHRY and SYGVKD.

The chain couples TRBV7-9 to TRBJ2-1; TRBD2 aligns across 7 bases. The CDR3 spans 13 residues. From germline, CDR1 is SEHNR and CDR2 FQNEAQ (reference sequence). The junction had 3 bases not matched to a gene; V was cut back by 3 bases and J by 7 bases. Here the CDR3 DNA reads TGTGCCAGCAGCTTGGGGACTAATAATGAGCAGTTCTTC. Protein: CASSLGTNNEQFF.

This chain connects TRBV9 to TRBJ2-2; D is possibly TRBD1 or TRBD2 (5 bases each). Germline V gene lookup returns CDR1 SGDLS and CDR2 YYNGEE. The CDR3 is 14 amino acids. Deletions cut 0 bases from V and 7 bases from J, with 10 bases between. CDR3 DNA sequence: TGTGCCAGCAGCGTAGGAGGGGTCCTCGGGGAGCTGTTTTTT. Amino acids: CASSVGGVLGELFF.

This chain uses TRBV12-3 or TRBV12-4 with TRBJ1-2; D is uncertain. This CDR3 contains 14 residues. V lost 3 bases, J lost 3 bases, and 11 bases lay in between. The CDR3 here is CASSLSALHYGYTF. The CDR3 region has the DNA TGTGCCAGCAGTTTGTCGGCACTACACTATGGCTACACCTTC.

The chain's CDR3 is CASSSRKTGGGDEQFF. In DNA form, the CDR3 reads TGTGCCAGCAGCTCTAGGAAGACAGGGGGTGGCGATGAGCAGTTCTTC. The chain links TRBV13 to TRBJ2-1; 9 bases align to TRBD1. The CDR3 length is 16 residues. V dropped 4 bases and J dropped 8; count of bases not matched to a gene: 12. Germline V lookup: CDR1 PRHDT, CDR2 FYEKMQ (reference sequence).

The rearrangement joins TRBV19 to TRBJ1-1; D call uncertain. This CDR3 is 13 amino acids long. Germline loops: CDR1 LNHDA, CDR2 SQIVND (reference sequence). Trimming took off 2 bases at V and 1 base at J, with 5 bases between the two ends. The CDR3 DNA is TGTGCCAGTAGTATAACGCGGAACACTGAAGCTTTCTTT. Protein sequence: CASSITRNTEAFF.

This chain joins TRBV4-1 and TRBJ1-3, with unresolved D. Trimming took 0 bases from V and 1 from J, leaving 19 bases between them. The CDR3 totals 19 residues. Germline lookup yields CDR1 MGHRA and CDR2 YSYEKL. The CDR3 spells CASSQERQLVRGSGNTIYF. The CDR3 DNA sequence: TGCGCCAGCAGCCAAGAGAGGCAGCTTGTGAGAGGATCTGGAAACACCATATATTTT.

The chain carries TRBV5-1 and TRBJ2-7, with a weak D call TRBD1 (5 bases). CDR1 is SGHRS, CDR2 YFSETQ, per germline. The CDR3 is made up of 14 amino acids. With 0 bases removed from V and 4 bases from J, the gap between germline ends came to 11 bases. CDR3 coding DNA: TGCGCCAGCAGCTTGGACAGGATAAATTACGAGCAGTACTTC. This encodes CASSLDRINYEQYF.

V is TRBV24-1 and J is TRBJ2-7; D is perhaps TRBD2 (5 bases). The germline V and J ends were trimmed by 3 bases and 6 bases, with 17 bases remaining between them. This CDR3 spans 15 amino acids. Per the germline V gene, CDR1 is KGHDR and CDR2 is SFDVKD. CDR3 sequence: CATSDQVRERGEQYF. The CDR3 DNA sequence: TGTGCCACCAGTGATCAGGTGAGGGAACGGGGCGAGCAGTACTTC.